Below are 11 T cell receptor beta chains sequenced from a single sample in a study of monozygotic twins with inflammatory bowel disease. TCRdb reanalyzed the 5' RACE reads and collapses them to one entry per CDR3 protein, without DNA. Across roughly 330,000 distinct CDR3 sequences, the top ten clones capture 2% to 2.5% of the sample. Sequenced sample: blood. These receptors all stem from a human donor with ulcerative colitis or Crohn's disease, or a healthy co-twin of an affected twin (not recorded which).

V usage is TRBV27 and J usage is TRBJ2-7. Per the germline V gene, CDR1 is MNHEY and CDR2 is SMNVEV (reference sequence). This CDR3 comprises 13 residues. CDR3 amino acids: CASSPGPTYEQYF.

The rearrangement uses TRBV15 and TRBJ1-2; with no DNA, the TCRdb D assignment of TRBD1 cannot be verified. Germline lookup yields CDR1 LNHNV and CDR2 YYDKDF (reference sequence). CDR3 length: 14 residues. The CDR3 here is CATSRDRDRTGYTF.

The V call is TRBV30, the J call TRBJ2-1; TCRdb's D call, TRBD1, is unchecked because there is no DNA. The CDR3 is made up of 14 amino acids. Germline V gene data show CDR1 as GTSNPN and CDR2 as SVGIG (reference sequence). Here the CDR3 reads CAWNWDRVYDEQFF.

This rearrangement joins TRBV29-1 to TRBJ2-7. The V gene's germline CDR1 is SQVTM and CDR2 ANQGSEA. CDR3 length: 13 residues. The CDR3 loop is CSVEIRDSYEQYF.

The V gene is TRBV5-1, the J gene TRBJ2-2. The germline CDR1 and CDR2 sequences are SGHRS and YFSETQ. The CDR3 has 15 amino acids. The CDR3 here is CASSLQELGFGELFF.

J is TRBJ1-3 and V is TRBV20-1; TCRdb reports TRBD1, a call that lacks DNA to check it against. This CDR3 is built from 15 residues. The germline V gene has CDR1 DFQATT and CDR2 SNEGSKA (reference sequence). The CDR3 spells CSAALLRISGNTIYF.

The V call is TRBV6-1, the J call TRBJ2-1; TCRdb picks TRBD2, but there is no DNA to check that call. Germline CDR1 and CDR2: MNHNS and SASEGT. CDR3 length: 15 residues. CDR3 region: CASSRLAGGPHEQFF.

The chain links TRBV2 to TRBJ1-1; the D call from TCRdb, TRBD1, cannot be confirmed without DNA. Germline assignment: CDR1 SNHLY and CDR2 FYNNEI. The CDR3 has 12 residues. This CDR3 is CASIAGYTEAFF.

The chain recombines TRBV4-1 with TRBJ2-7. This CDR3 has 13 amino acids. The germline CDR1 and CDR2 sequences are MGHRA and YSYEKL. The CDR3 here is CASSQSWSYEQYF.

The CDR3 reads CSAKGTSGGANEQFF. The chain uses TRBV20-1 and TRBJ2-1; TCRdb lists TRBD2, though no DNA is available to test this call. This CDR3 has 15 residues. CDR1 DFQATT and CDR2 SNEGSKA come from the germline V gene (reference sequence).

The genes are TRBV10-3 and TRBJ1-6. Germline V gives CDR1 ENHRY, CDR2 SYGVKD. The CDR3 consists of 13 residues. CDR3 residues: CAISEGDNSPLHF.